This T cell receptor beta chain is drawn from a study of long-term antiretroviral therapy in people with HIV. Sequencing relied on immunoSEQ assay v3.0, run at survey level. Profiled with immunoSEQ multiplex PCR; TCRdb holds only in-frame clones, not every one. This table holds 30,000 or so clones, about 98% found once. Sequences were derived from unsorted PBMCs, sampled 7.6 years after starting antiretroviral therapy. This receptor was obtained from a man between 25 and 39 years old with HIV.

CDR3 residues: CASSTEGGYTF. As DNA, the CDR3 is TGTGCCAGTAGCACCGAGGGTGGCTACACCTTC. The V gene is TRBV19, the J gene TRBJ1-2; no clear D. The CDR3 length is 11 residues. V was pared by 6 bases and J by 7 bases, with 9 bases between. Germline CDR1 and CDR2: LNHDA and SQIVND (reference sequence).